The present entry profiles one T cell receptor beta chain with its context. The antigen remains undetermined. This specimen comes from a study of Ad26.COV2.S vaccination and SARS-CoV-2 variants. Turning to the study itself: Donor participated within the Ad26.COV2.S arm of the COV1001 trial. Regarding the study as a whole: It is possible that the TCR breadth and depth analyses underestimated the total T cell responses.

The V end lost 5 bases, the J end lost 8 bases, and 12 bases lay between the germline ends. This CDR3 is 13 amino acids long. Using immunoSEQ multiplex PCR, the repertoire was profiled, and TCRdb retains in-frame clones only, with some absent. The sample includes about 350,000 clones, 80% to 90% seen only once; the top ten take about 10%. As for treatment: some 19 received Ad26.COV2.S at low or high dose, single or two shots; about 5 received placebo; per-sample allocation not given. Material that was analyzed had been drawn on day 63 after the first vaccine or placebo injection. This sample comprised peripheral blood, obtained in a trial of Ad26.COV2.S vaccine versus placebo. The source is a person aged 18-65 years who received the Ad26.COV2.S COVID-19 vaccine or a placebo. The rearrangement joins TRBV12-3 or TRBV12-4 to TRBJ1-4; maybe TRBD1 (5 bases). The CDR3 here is CASSGSGGEKLFF. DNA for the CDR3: TGTGCCAGCAGTGGGAGTGGGGGAGAAAAACTGTTTTTT.